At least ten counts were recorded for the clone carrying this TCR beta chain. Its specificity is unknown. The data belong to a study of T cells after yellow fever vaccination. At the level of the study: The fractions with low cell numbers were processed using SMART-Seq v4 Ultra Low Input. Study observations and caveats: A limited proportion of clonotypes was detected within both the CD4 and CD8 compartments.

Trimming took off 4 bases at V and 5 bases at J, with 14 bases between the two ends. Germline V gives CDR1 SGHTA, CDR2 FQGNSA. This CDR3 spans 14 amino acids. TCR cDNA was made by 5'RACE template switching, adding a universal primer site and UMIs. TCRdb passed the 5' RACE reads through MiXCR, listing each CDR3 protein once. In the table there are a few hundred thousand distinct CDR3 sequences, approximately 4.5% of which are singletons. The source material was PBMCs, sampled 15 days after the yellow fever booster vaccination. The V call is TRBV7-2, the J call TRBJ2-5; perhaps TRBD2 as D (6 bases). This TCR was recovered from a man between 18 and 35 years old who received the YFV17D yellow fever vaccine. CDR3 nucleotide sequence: TGTGCCAGCAGCTCCGGACTCGCGGGGGAGACCCAGTACTTC. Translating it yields CASSSGLAGETQYF. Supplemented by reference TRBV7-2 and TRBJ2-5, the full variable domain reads GAGVSQSPSNKVTEKGKDVELRCDPISGHTALYWYRQSLGQGLEFLIYFQGNSAPDKSGLPSDRFSAERTGGSVSTLTIQRTQQEDSAVYLCASSSGLAGETQYFGPGTRLLVL.